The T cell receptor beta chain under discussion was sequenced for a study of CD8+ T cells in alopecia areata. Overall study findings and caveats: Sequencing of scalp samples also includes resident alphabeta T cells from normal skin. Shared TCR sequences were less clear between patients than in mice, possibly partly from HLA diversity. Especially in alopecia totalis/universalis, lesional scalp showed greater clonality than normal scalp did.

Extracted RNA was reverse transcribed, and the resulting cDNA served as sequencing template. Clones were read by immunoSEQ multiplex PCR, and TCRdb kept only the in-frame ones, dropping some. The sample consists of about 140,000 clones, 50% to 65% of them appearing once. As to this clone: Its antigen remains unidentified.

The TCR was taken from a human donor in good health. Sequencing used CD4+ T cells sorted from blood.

The CDR3 sequence is CSVEDIRSSGANVLTF. CDR3 nucleotides: TGCAGCGTTGAAGACATCAGGAGCTCAGGGGCCAACGTCCTGACTTTC. This chain connects TRBV29-1 to TRBJ2-6; no clear D gene. The CDR3 is 16 residues long. In germline, CDR1 is SQVTM, CDR2 ANQGSEA. Trimming stripped 0 bases from V and 4 bases from J, with 13 bases between.